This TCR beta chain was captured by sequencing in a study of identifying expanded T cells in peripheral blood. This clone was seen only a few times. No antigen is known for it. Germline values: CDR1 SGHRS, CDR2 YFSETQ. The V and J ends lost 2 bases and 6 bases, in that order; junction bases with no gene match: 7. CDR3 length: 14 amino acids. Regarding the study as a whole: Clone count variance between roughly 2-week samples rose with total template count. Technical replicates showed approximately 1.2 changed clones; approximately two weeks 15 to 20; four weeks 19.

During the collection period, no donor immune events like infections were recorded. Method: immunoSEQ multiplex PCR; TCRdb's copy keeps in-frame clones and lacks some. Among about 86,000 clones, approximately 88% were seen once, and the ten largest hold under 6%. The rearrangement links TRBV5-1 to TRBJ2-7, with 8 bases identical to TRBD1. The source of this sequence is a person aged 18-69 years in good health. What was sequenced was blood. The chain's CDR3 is CASSFGQGLGEQYF. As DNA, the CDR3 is TGCGCCAGCAGCTTCGGACAGGGCCTGGGCGAGCAGTACTTC.